This entry features one T cell receptor (beta chain) sequence. Trimming cost V 3 bases and J 3 bases, with 11 bases left between them. The CDR3 extends over 15 amino acids. Germline CDR1 SGHTA, CDR2 FQGNSA. The data originate from a study of OX40 agonist ivuxolimab in advanced cancers. This table comes from immunoSEQ multiplex PCR, and its TCRdb copy is limited to in-frame clones, with some not included. The sample records tens of thousands of clones, roughly 80% being singletons. This receptor was identified in an adult with an advanced solid tumor such as melanoma, head and neck, liver or kidney cancer. The genes are TRBV7-2 and TRBJ1-4, with a weak D call TRBD1 (5 bases). The sample in question was CD4+ or CD8+ T cells sorted from blood, obtained in a trial of the OX40 agonist ivuxolimab. In nucleotides, the CDR3 is TGTGCCAGCAGCTTTCAGGGTTCAGCTAATGAAAAACTGTTTTTT. Residues: CASSFQGSANEKLFF.